These 28 T cell receptor beta chains came from one sample sequenced in a study of identical twins. A single record per CDR3 protein comes from TCRdb applying MiXCR to the 5' RACE reads. The sample includes 250,000 or so distinct CDR3 sequences, roughly 8.7% of them seen just once. A further study also used this sample, focusing on yellow fever vaccine responses in identical twins.

Sequencing was performed on CD8+ T cells sorted from blood. Receptor source: a woman aged 18 to 35 in good health.

The chain has TRBV5-6 and TRBJ2-7, with D perhaps TRBD1 (6 bases). The germline V gene encodes CDR1 SGHDT and CDR2 YYEEEE. The ends were cut back, 5 bases at V and 0 bases at J, with 9 bases in the middle. The CDR3 has 13 residues. The CDR3 DNA is TGTGCCAGCAGGGACAGCCTCTCCTACGAGCAGTACTTC. The encoded protein is CASRDSLSYEQYF.

This clonotype was detected a few times. The chain combines TRBV3-1 with TRBJ2-7; 9 nucleotides agree with TRBD2. V lost 2 bases, J lost 2 bases, and 16 bases stayed unmatched. CDR3 length: 19 amino acids. Germline loops: CDR1 LGHDT, CDR2 YNNKEL (reference sequence). DNA for the CDR3: TGTGCCAGCAGCCAATCCGACAGAGCCGTTAGCGGGAGCACCTACGAGCAGTACTTC. It translates to CASSQSDRAVSGSTYEQYF.

The V call is TRBV27, the J call TRBJ1-1, with D possibly TRBD1 on 6 matching bases. The V end lost 1 base, the J end lost 7 bases, and 13 bases lay between the germline ends. CDR1 is MNHEY and CDR2 is SMNVEV in the germline V gene (reference sequence). This CDR3 is built from 14 residues. The CDR3 reads CASSLFRDTDEAFF. CDR3 in DNA: TGTGCCAGCAGTTTATTTCGGGACACCGATGAAGCTTTCTTT.

This clonotype was detected a few times. The V call is TRBV11-2, the J call TRBJ2-5; D tentatively reads TRBD1 or TRBD2 (6 bases each). The CDR3 is 16 amino acids. In germline, CDR1 is SGHAT, CDR2 FQNNGV. V lost 5 bases, J lost 0 bases, and 16 bases lay in between. The CDR3 region is CASSPSTGGYQETQYF. The CDR3 region has the DNA TGTGCCAGCAGCCCCTCGACAGGAGGGTACCAAGAGACCCAGTACTTC.

The rearrangement links TRBV7-9 to TRBJ2-7; the D is unclear. Germline V gene sequence: CDR1 SEHNR, CDR2 FQNEAQ (reference sequence). CDR3 length: 10 residues. V was cut by 1 base and J by 9 bases, with 4 bases left in between. The CDR3 DNA is TGTGCCAGCAGCTTAGAAGGGCAGTACTTC. It specifies CASSLEGQYF.

Only a few counts were recorded for this clonotype. The genes are TRBV6-2 or TRBV6-3 and TRBJ2-2, with a weak D call TRBD1 (6 bases). Deletions cut 6 bases from V and 6 bases from J, with 8 bases between. This CDR3 has 12 residues. Germline V CDR1 and CDR2: MNHEY, SVGEGT. In nucleotides, the CDR3 is TGTGCCAGCAGGGACAGTGCCGGGGAGCTGTTTTTT. Its translation: CASRDSAGELFF.

The rearrangement joins TRBV12-3 or TRBV12-4 to TRBJ2-7, with D perhaps being TRBD1 or TRBD2 (6 bases each). V lost 3 bases and J 5 bases, leaving 11 bases between the germline ends. The CDR3 has 13 residues. CDR3 sequence reads: CASSFPGAHEQYF. The CDR3 DNA reads as TGTGCCAGCAGTTTTCCGGGGGCGCACGAGCAGTACTTC.

The chain employs TRBV27 and TRBJ2-7; TRBD2 matches at 10 bases. The CDR3 spans 16 residues. CDR1 and CDR2 (germline): MNHEY, SMNVEV (reference sequence). V trimming: 0 bases; J trimming: 0 bases; junction bases outside the gene matches: 2. As DNA, the CDR3 is TGTGCCAGCAGTTTATCTGCTAGCGGGAGCTCCTACGAGCAGTACTTC. Amino acids: CASSLSASGSSYEQYF.

The rearrangement links TRBV19 to TRBJ2-1; unclear D gene. Trimming took 5 bases from V and 0 from J, leaving 8 bases between them. Per germline, CDR1 LNHDA and CDR2 SQIVND (reference sequence). The CDR3 sequence is 14 residues long. CDR3: CASSLFYSYNEQFF. CDR3 bases: TGTGCCAGTAGTCTATTTTACTCCTACAATGAGCAGTTCTTC.

This clonotype came up many times. J is TRBJ2-3 and V is TRBV28; no reliable D call. The CDR3 spans 14 residues. CDR1 and CDR2 from the germline V gene are MDHEN and SYDVKM. Deletions cut 6 bases from V and 4 bases from J, with 14 bases between. CDR3 loop: CASSPWSGPDTQYF. In DNA, the CDR3 is TGTGCCAGCAGCCCCTGGTCAGGCCCAGATACGCAGTATTTT.

The J gene is TRBJ2-1, the V gene TRBV12-3 or TRBV12-4, with TRBD2 matching 9 bases. The CDR3 runs 19 residues. V trimming: 11 bases; J trimming: 0 bases; junction bases outside the gene matches: 20. This CDR3 reads CALSLLGRGAGGSYNEQFF. CDR3 sequence (DNA): TGTGCCCTCAGTTTATTGGGCCGAGGAGCGGGGGGCTCCTACAATGAGCAGTTCTTC.

This clonotype was found many times. The chain recombines TRBV5-1 with TRBJ2-3, with 11 bases fitting TRBD2. The ends lost 2 bases at V and 4 bases at J; junction bases unmatched: 3. The CDR3 extends over 15 amino acids. Germline V CDR1 and CDR2: SGHRS, YFSETQ. CDR3 loop: CASSLLAGVADTQYF. DNA of the CDR3: TGCGCCAGCAGCTTACTAGCGGGGGTGGCAGATACGCAGTATTTT.

This clonotype has just a few counts. The chain is built from TRBV2 and TRBJ2-1; no definite D call. Germline lookup yields CDR1 SNHLY and CDR2 FYNNEI. The CDR3 loop spans 14 amino acids. Trimming cost V 6 bases and J 7 bases, with 16 bases left between them. The CDR3 sequence is CASRRPRNPNEQFF. CDR3 coding DNA: TGTGCCAGCAGGAGGCCTCGGAACCCGAATGAGCAGTTCTTC.

This clonotype was counted ten times or more. The CDR3 loop is CASSQAGSYNEQFF. CDR3 nucleotide sequence: TGCGCCAGCAGCCAAGCGGGCTCCTACAATGAGCAGTTCTTC. The chain joins TRBV4-3 to TRBJ2-1; D ambiguous. This CDR3 spans 14 amino acids. CDR1 and CDR2 (germline): LGHNA, YSLEER. The ends were cut back, 1 base at V and 0 bases at J, with 4 bases in the middle.

This clonotype was found many times. The CDR3 nucleotides are TGCAGCGGTAGTGCTGACAGGGTGGTCAGAGCAACTAATGAAAAACTGTTTTTT. Protein: CSGSADRVVRATNEKLFF. The V gene is TRBV29-1, the J gene TRBJ1-4; 7 bases agree with TRBD1. Germline CDR1 SQVTM, CDR2 ANQGSEA. The trim removed 7 bases at V and 0 bases at J, leaving 17 bases unmatched. CDR3 length equals 18 residues.

This clonotype has a count of ten or more. The CDR3 sequence: CASSQTLAGVADTQYF. The CDR3, as DNA: TGTGCCAGCAGCCAAACCCTAGCGGGAGTGGCAGATACGCAGTATTTT. V usage is TRBV3-1 and J usage is TRBJ2-3; the match to TRBD2 covers 10 bases. This CDR3 is 16 amino acids long. The ends lost 2 bases at V and 4 bases at J; junction bases unmatched: 6. Germline CDR1 LGHDT, CDR2 YNNKEL (reference sequence).

Remarks on this clonotype: This may stem from a read error, because a much larger clone lies one nucleotide away. V gene TRBV10-3 combines with J gene TRBJ2-5, with TRBD1 as a possible D gene (6 bases). The CDR3 totals 14 residues. Germline CDR1 reads ENHRY; CDR2 reads SYGVKD. The ends were cut back, 10 bases at V and 5 bases at J, with 20 bases in the middle. CDR3 sequence (DNA): TGTGCCACCAGAAAGGACAAGGGGGTTGAGACCCAGTACTTC. Residues: CATRKDKGVETQYF.

This clonotype turned up a few times. This sequence joins TRBV11-1 and TRBJ2-2; TRBD2 matches 13 bases. The trim removed 7 bases at V and 10 bases at J, leaving 6 bases unmatched. Looked up from germline, CDR1 is SGHAT and CDR2 is FQDESV (reference sequence). The CDR3 extends over 14 amino acids. The CDR3 DNA is TGTGCCAGCACCCGGACTAGCGGGAGCGAGGAGCTGTTTTTT. Its translation: CASTRTSGSEELFF.

This clonotype has only one observation. The V gene is TRBV4-1, the J gene TRBJ2-7, with D possibly called TRBD1 or TRBD2 (5 bases each). This CDR3 is built from 15 residues. Germline CDR1 and CDR2: MGHRA and YSYEKL. Trimming shortened V by 4 bases and J by 0 bases, and 13 bases separated the two germline ends. Here the CDR3 reads CASSLITGPSYEQYF. The CDR3 coding sequence is TGCGCCAGCAGCCTTATAACGGGGCCCTCCTACGAGCAGTACTTC.

This clonotype was observed at least ten times. In nucleotides, the CDR3 is TGTGCCAGCAGCTCCTTTCGCATAGACCAAGAGACCCAGTACTTC. Translated: CASSSFRIDQETQYF. The rearrangement uses TRBV11-2 and TRBJ2-5; D is ambiguous. Germline V CDR1 and CDR2: SGHAT, FQNNGV. Trimming shortened V by 4 bases and J by 0 bases, and 12 bases separated the two germline ends. This CDR3 contains 15 residues.

The CDR3 reads CASSLADRGEQYF. In DNA form, the CDR3 reads TGTGCCAGCAGCTTAGCGGACAGGGGCGAGCAGTACTTC. The chain is built from TRBV7-6 and TRBJ2-7; 9 bases map to TRBD1. V was pared by 0 bases and J by 6 bases, with 0 bases of the junction left unmatched. Germline CDR1 is SGHVS and CDR2 is FNYEAQ. CDR3 length: 13 amino acids.

The genes are TRBV7-8 and TRBJ2-7, with D possibly being TRBD2 (5 bases). Germline V CDR1 and CDR2: SGHVS, FQNEAQ. V gave up 5 bases and J gave up 5 bases, with 25 bases separating them. The CDR3 has 17 residues. The CDR3 sequence is CASSLESGLNLLHEQYF. CDR3 bases: TGTGCCAGCAGCCTAGAGTCCGGACTTAACCTCTTACACGAGCAGTACTTC.

This clonotype was counted between two and nine times. V usage is TRBV11-2 and J usage is TRBJ2-3, with 7 bases aligning to TRBD1. In germline, CDR1 is SGHAT, CDR2 FQNNGV. V lost 5 bases to trimming and J lost 2 bases; unmatched junction nucleotides: 7. This CDR3 comprises 15 residues. The CDR3 is CASSHGQAYTDTQYF. For the CDR3, the DNA is TGTGCCAGCAGCCACGGACAGGCGTACACAGATACGCAGTATTTT.

The V call is TRBV29-1, the J call TRBJ1-3; no firm D call. The V end was cut by 2 bases, the J end by 2 bases, with 10 bases between. There are 14 residues in the CDR3. CDR1 SQVTM and CDR2 ANQGSEA come from the germline V gene. CDR3 amino acids: CSVETPTPGNTIYF. The CDR3 DNA reads as TGCAGCGTTGAAACCCCGACCCCTGGAAACACCATATATTTT.

J is TRBJ2-3 and V is TRBV2, with 7 nucleotides matching TRBD2. The V segment lost 3 bases and the J segment 1 base; nucleotides outside the gene matches: 4. The CDR3 spans 15 residues. The germline CDR1 and CDR2 sequences are SNHLY and FYNNEI. The DNA of the CDR3 is TGTGCCAGCAGTGATCCCGCGGGGGGCACAGATACGCAGTATTTT. Its translation: CASSDPAGGTDTQYF.

This clonotype was recorded a few times. V usage is TRBV27 and J usage is TRBJ2-5; D gene unclear. CDR3 length: 15 amino acids. Trimming removed 5 bases from V and 4 bases from J, with 17 bases in between. Germline assignment: CDR1 MNHEY and CDR2 SMNVEV (reference sequence). This CDR3 is CASSPTRLSGETQYF. The CDR3 DNA reads TGTGCCAGCAGTCCCACCCGTCTCTCTGGAGAGACCCAGTACTTC.

The gene calls are TRBV7-9 and TRBJ1-4, with TRBD1 matching 9 bases. The CDR3 runs 16 residues. Germline V lookup: CDR1 SEHNR, CDR2 FQNEAQ (reference sequence). With V trimmed by 5 bases and J by 8 bases, 12 bases remained unmatched. The CDR3 coding sequence is TGTGCCAGCAGCGGGCAAGCGGGACAGGGCCCCGAAAAACTGTTTTTT. This translates into CASSGQAGQGPEKLFF.

This clonotype has a handful of counts. The gene calls are TRBV11-2 and TRBJ2-7; TRBD2 aligns across 7 bases. V shed 4 bases and J 2 bases; nucleotides not matched to a gene: 5. Germline-derived CDR1 and CDR2 are SGHAT and FQNNGV. The CDR3 is 14 residues long. The CDR3 DNA reads TGTGCCAGCAGCTGGGGGAGCGGGACCTACGAGCAGTACTTC. It specifies CASSWGSGTYEQYF.